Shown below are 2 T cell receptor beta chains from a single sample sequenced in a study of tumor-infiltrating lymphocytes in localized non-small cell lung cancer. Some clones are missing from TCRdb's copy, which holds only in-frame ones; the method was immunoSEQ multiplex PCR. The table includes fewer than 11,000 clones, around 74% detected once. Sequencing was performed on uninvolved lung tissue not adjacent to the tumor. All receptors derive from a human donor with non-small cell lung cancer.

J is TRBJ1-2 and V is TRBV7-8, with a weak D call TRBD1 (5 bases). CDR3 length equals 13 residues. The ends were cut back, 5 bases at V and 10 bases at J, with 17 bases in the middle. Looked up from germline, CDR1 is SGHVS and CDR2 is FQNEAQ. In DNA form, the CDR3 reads TGTGCCAGCAGCCCCGGGGGGTTTAGGGACTACACCTTC. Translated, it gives CASSPGGFRDYTF.

CDR3: CASSLTPGTGGRQYF. The CDR3 nucleotides are TGTGCCAGCAGTTTGACTCCTGGGACAGGAGGCCGTCAGTACTTC. This rearrangement joins TRBV6-5 to TRBJ2-7, with 8 bases matching TRBD1. The V and J ends lost 4 bases and 10 bases, in that order; junction bases with no gene match: 15. This CDR3 contains 15 residues. Germline CDR1 and CDR2: MNHEY and SVGAGI.